Below, 13 T cell receptor beta chains from the same sample are listed, as sequenced in a study of T cells in Graves' hyperthyroidism and ophthalmopathy. What was amplified from RNA transcripts were TCR beta CDR3 regions. A first-round RT-PCR of the TCR CDR3 used the HTBI primer set. A single record per CDR3 protein comes from TCRdb applying MiXCR to the multiplex PCR reads. This sample has some 600,000 distinct CDR3 sequences, with over 11% found just once. Sequencing input: blood. Receptors originate from a woman in her twenties or thirties with Graves' hyperthyroidism that later progressed to Graves' ophthalmopathy.

This clonotype was counted many times. The rearrangement links TRBV4-1 to TRBJ2-5; D is tentatively TRBD1 or TRBD2 (5 bases each). The CDR3 is 15 amino acids. Germline assignment: CDR1 MGHRA and CDR2 YSYEKL. Trimming shortened V by 1 base and J by 5 bases, and 14 bases separated the two germline ends. The CDR3 sequence: CASSQVLGTGETQYF. The CDR3 nucleotides read TGCGCCAGCAGCCAAGTCCTGGGGACGGGGGAGACCCAGTACTTC.

This clonotype came up many times. CDR3 nucleotide sequence: TGTGCCACCAACGACAGGGCGGGAGATACGCAGTATTTT. Protein: CATNDRAGDTQYF. The chain employs TRBV24-1 and TRBJ2-3; TRBD1 aligns across 7 bases. Trimming removed 8 bases from V and 5 bases from J; junction bases left unmatched: 6. Germline V gene lookup returns CDR1 KGHDR and CDR2 SFDVKD. There are 13 residues in the CDR3.

This clonotype was found many times. The V and J genes are TRBV28 and TRBJ2-7; D not certain. Germline values: CDR1 MDHEN, CDR2 SYDVKM. The CDR3 is made up of 12 amino acids. Trimming removed 8 bases at V and 0 bases at J, with 8 bases between. For the CDR3, the DNA is TGTGCCAGCGGCTCCACCTCCTACGAGCAGTACTTC. This encodes CASGSTSYEQYF.

Many counts were recorded for this clonotype. The gene calls are TRBV7-8 and TRBJ2-7, with D hard to call. Trimming took 5 bases from V and 4 from J, leaving 12 bases between them. CDR3 size: 13 residues. Germline CDR1 is SGHVS and CDR2 is FQNEAQ. CDR3 protein: CASSPLEGYEQYF. The DNA of the CDR3 is TGTGCCAGCAGCCCCCTAGAAGGGTACGAGCAGTACTTC.

This clonotype was picked up many times. The rearrangement uses TRBV7-2 and TRBJ2-3; TRBD2 matches 14 bases. The CDR3 length is 15 residues. Per germline, CDR1 SGHTA and CDR2 FQGNSA. J lost 4 bases, V lost 5 bases, and 2 bases had no gene match. The CDR3 DNA reads TGTGCCAGCAGCGAGACTAGCGGGAGGGCAGATACGCAGTATTTT. Protein product: CASSETSGRADTQYF.

This clonotype was counted many times. The chain combines TRBV14 with TRBJ1-2; 8 nucleotides match TRBD1. Germline V gives CDR1 SGHDN, CDR2 FVKESK. Losses at the gene ends were 5 bases for V and 6 bases for J; bases not matched to a gene: 11. This CDR3 region has 15 residues. The CDR3 protein is CASSIGTGRLDGYTF. DNA for the CDR3: TGTGCCAGCAGCATCGGGACAGGACGCCTCGATGGCTACACCTTC. Supplemented by reference TRBV14 and TRBJ1-2, the full variable domain reads EAGVTQFPSHSVIEKGQTVTLRCDPISGHDNLYWYRRVMGKEIKFLLHFVKESKQDESGMPNNRFLAERTGGTYSTLKVQPAELEDSGVYFCASSIGTGRLDGYTFGSGTRLTVV.

Concerning this clonotype: With a much larger clone just one base away, this may be a read error. CDR3 sequence reads: CATSDRYEQYF. The CDR3 nucleotides are TGTGCCACCAGTGACAGGTACGAGCAGTACTTC. The rearrangement links TRBV24-1 to TRBJ2-7; D gene unclear. The V gene lost 4 bases and the J gene lost 4 bases, with 4 bases spanning the gap. Germline V CDR1 and CDR2: KGHDR, SFDVKD. This CDR3 has 11 residues.

The table lists this clonotype with many counts. The V call is TRBV6-1, the J call TRBJ2-3; D is possibly TRBD2 (5 bases). Per the germline V gene, CDR1 is MNHNS and CDR2 is SASEGT. Between the trimmed V and J ends, which lost 2 bases and 2 bases, there was a span of 14 bases. The CDR3 spans 16 residues. CDR3 in DNA: TGTGCCAGCAGTGAAATGGAGACTACTTACACAGATACGCAGTATTTT. This gives the protein CASSEMETTYTDTQYF.

This clonotype was detected ten times or more. This rearrangement joins TRBV18 to TRBJ2-7, with D perhaps matching TRBD1 (6 bases). The CDR3 totals 15 residues. V was clipped by 0 bases and J by 1 base, with 10 bases between them. Per the germline V gene, CDR1 is KGHSH and CDR2 is LQKENI. The CDR3 here is CASSPPRTDSYEQYF. CDR3 in DNA: TGTGCCAGCTCACCACCCAGGACAGATTCCTACGAGCAGTACTTC.

This clonotype was seen many times. The chain combines TRBV12-3 or TRBV12-4 with TRBJ2-7; 7 bases are shared with TRBD2. The CDR3 is 14 amino acids. The ends lost 6 bases at V and 1 base at J; junction bases unmatched: 6. DNA of the CDR3: TGTGCCAGCAGGGGAGCGGGGAAATCCTACGAGCAGTACTTC. Translation gives CASRGAGKSYEQYF.

This clonotype was seen a few times. The chain is built from TRBV29-1 and TRBJ1-3; unclear D gene. Germline V lookup: CDR1 SQVTM, CDR2 ANQGSEA. Trimming took off 7 bases at V and 3 bases at J, with 10 bases between the two ends. The CDR3 is 12 amino acids. The CDR3 region has the DNA TGCAGCGCCCTGGGGAATGGAAACACCATATATTTT. This sequence encodes CSALGNGNTIYF.

A note on this clonotype: One base away lies a much larger clone, so this may be a sequencing read error. The V gene is TRBV5-1, the J gene TRBJ1-3, with unresolved D. CDR3 size: 16 residues. Germline assignment: CDR1 SGHRS and CDR2 YFSETQ. In DNA form, the CDR3 reads TGCGTCAGCAGCTTGGCCCCGGGGAACTCTGGAAACACCATATATTTT. Amino acids: CVSSLAPGNSGNTIYF. The variable domain in full, with the rest retrieved from reference TRBV5-1 and TRBJ1-3, is KAGVTQTPRYLIKTRGQQVTLSCSPISGHRSVSWYQQTPGQGLQFLFEYFSETQRNKGNFPGRFSGRQFSNSRSEMNVSTLELGDSALYLCVSSLAPGNSGNTIYFGEGSWLTVV.

This clonotype was observed at least ten times. The chain recombines TRBV7-3 with TRBJ1-4; TRBD1 might be the D (5 bases). V was clipped by 4 bases and J by 7 bases, with 13 bases between them. The CDR3 is made up of 14 amino acids. The germline CDR1 and CDR2 sequences are SGHTA and FQGTGA. CDR3 in DNA: TGTGCCAGCAGCTCACTCGGGACCCCTGAAAAACTGTTTTTT. Its protein product is CASSSLGTPEKLFF.